The clone carrying this T cell receptor beta chain occurred a few times. This entry is derived from a study of beta chain features in type 1 diabetes. Naive, central memory, regulatory and stem cell-like memory cells within the CD4+ compartment were sorted using CD45RO/CCR7/CD25/CD127/CD95/CD27. V dropped 0 bases and J dropped 5 bases, with 12 bases sitting between them. This CDR3 has 14 residues. Per the germline V gene, CDR1 is SGHRS and CDR2 is YFSETQ. Expressed TCRB transcripts were sequenced because the entire RNA isolate underwent reverse transcription. Profiled with immunoSEQ multiplex PCR; TCRdb holds only in-frame clones, not every one. The profile shows approximately 150,000 clones, more than 9% of them singletons.

The TCR originated in a man aged 18 to 29 in good health. The V gene is TRBV5-1, the J gene TRBJ2-7; maybe TRBD1 (6 bases). The sequenced material came from naive CD4+ T cells from blood. CDR3 nucleotide sequence: TGCGCCAGCAGCTTGGGGGACATAACTGACGAGCAGTACTTC. Translated, it gives CASSLGDITDEQYF.